Below, 5 T cell receptor beta chains from the same sample are listed, as sequenced in a study of T cells in localized non-small cell lung cancer. Data came from immunoSEQ multiplex PCR; TCRdb stores just in-frame clones and leaves some out. The sample consists of 20,000 to 25,000 clones, 85% to 90% of them appearing once. The specimen was PBMCs, collected before any cancer treatment. These receptors were taken from a man aged 40 to 70 with stage II squamous cell lung carcinoma.

The genes are TRBV18 and TRBJ1-5, with D tentatively TRBD1 (6 bases). The CDR3 length is 14 residues. CDR1 and CDR2 (germline): KGHSH, LQKENI. V was shortened by 9 bases and J by 4 bases, with 16 bases between the two germline ends. CDR3 amino acids: CASSTPGENQPQHF. In DNA, the CDR3 is TGTGCCAGTTCCACACCAGGGGAAAATCAGCCCCAGCATTTT.

This clone was seen a handful of times. The chain is built from TRBV5-1 and TRBJ1-1; D is perhaps TRBD1 (5 bases). Germline V gene data show CDR1 as SGHRS and CDR2 as YFSETQ. Trimming took off 4 bases at V and 5 bases at J, with 12 bases between the two ends. CDR3 length: 13 amino acids. As DNA, the CDR3 is TGCGCCAGCAGCCGCGTTGGGGGGACTGAAGCTTTCTTT. This gives the protein CASSRVGGTEAFF.

V is TRBV10-3 and J is TRBJ1-1, with D perhaps matching TRBD1 (6 bases). Germline V gene data show CDR1 as ENHRY and CDR2 as SYGVKD. The CDR3 has 14 amino acids. V was trimmed by 8 bases and J by 4 bases, leaving 17 bases between them. The CDR3 is CAISIQGSITEAFF. The DNA for the CDR3 is TGTGCCATCTCCATACAGGGTTCGATCACTGAAGCTTTCTTT.

This clone has just one count. This chain links TRBV5-1 with TRBJ1-2, with D hard to call. With 0 bases removed from V and 7 bases from J, the gap between germline ends came to 19 bases. This CDR3 region has 16 residues. The germline CDR1 and CDR2 sequences are SGHRS and YFSETQ. This CDR3 is CASSLGARTPVGGYTF. CDR3 nucleotides: TGCGCCAGCAGCTTGGGGGCCCGGACTCCCGTGGGTGGCTACACCTTC.

The chain joins TRBV11-3 to TRBJ2-3; D is possibly TRBD2 (6 bases). CDR1 and CDR2 from the germline V gene are SGHNT and YENEEA. The length of the CDR3 is 15 residues. V was clipped by 6 bases and J by 2 bases, with 15 bases between them. The CDR3 is CASRQLGGSTDTQYF. CDR3 in DNA: TGTGCCAGCAGGCAACTGGGAGGTTCCACAGATACGCAGTATTTT. The entire variable domain, with the rest obtained from reference TRBV11-3 and TRBJ2-3, is as follows: EAGVVQSPRYKIIEKKQPVAFWCNPISGHNTLYWYLQNLGQGPELLIRYENEEAVDDSQLPKDRFSAERLKGVDSTLKIQPAELGDSAVYLCASRQLGGSTDTQYFGPGTRLTVL.